The 22 T cell receptor beta chains below all came from one sample that was sequenced in a study of T cell repertoires in cytomegalovirus infection. TCRdb fed the reads into MiXCR, producing one record per CDR3 protein. The sample yields 290,000 or so distinct CDR3 sequences, about a quarter seen once. The sequenced material came from PBMCs. The receptors stem from a human donor in good health (CMV status not recorded). Some clones in this sample may be carry-over from other donors' samples.

The rearrangement joins TRBV5-1 to TRBJ2-3; D is unclear. This CDR3 is built from 13 residues. Trimming left V 4 bases short and J 4 bases short, with 10 bases between. Germline V gene lookup returns CDR1 SGHRS and CDR2 YFSETQ. This CDR3 is CASSQTPADTQYF. CDR3 nucleotide sequence: TGCGCCAGCAGCCAGACTCCCGCAGATACGCAGTATTTT. The variable domain in full, completed from reference TRBV5-1 and TRBJ2-3, reads KAGVTQTPRYLIKTRGQQVTLSCSPISGHRSVSWYQQTPGQGLQFLFEYFSETQRNKGNFPGRFSGRQFSNSRSEMNVSTLELGDSALYLCASSQTPADTQYFGPGTRLTVL.

This clonotype was counted many times. The chain carries TRBV7-2 and TRBJ2-5; D gene ambiguous. From germline, CDR1 is SGHTA and CDR2 FQGNSA. Trimming left V 4 bases short and J 2 bases short, with 11 bases between. The length of the CDR3 is 14 residues. The CDR3 spells CASSSFVGQETQYF. The CDR3 coding sequence is TGTGCCAGCAGCTCCTTTGTTGGGCAAGAGACCCAGTACTTC.

V gene TRBV10-3 combines with J gene TRBJ2-3; D is undetermined. Germline V gives CDR1 ENHRY, CDR2 SYGVKD. The V end was cut by 0 bases, the J end by 4 bases, with 11 bases between. The CDR3 totals 15 residues. CDR3 residues: CAISESDSPADTQYF. In DNA form, the CDR3 reads TGTGCCATCAGTGAGTCGGATAGCCCGGCAGATACGCAGTATTTT.

This clonotype was detected only once. This chain joins TRBV7-3 and TRBJ2-1, with 12 bases fitting TRBD2. This CDR3 spans 14 amino acids. Germline V lookup: CDR1 SGHTA, CDR2 FQGTGA. Germline trimming cut 7 bases from V and 8 bases from J; bases unmatched to any gene: 6. This CDR3 is CASTRLAGDDEQFF. The CDR3 coding sequence is TGTGCCAGCACCCGACTAGCGGGGGACGATGAGCAGTTCTTC.

This clonotype was counted once. One junction end disagrees with the germline gene, perhaps due to a read error. J is TRBJ1-1 and V is TRBV28; perhaps TRBD1 as D (6 bases). This CDR3 comprises 15 residues. CDR1 and CDR2 (germline): MDHEN, SYDVKM. The CDR3 DNA sequence: TGTGCCAGCAGTCAGTACAGGGCCGGTAAGAGACTCCTCCAATTT. It translates to CASSQYRAGKRLLQF. The entire variable domain, with the rest obtained from reference TRBV28 and TRBJ1-1, is as follows: DVKVTQSSRYLVKRTGEKVFLECVQDMDHENMFWYRQDPGLGLRLIYFSYDVKMKEKGDIPEGYSVSREKKERFSLILESASTNQTSMYLCASSQYRAGKRLLQFGQGTRLTVV.

The gene calls are TRBV7-6 and TRBJ2-5; D remains ambiguous. Trimming shortened V by 5 bases and J by 1 base, and 5 bases separated the two germline ends. Germline V gives CDR1 SGHVS, CDR2 FNYEAQ. This CDR3 has 12 amino acids. In nucleotides, the CDR3 is TGTGCCAGCAGCCCCCTCCAAGAGACCCAGTACTTC. This translates into CASSPLQETQYF.

This clonotype appeared many times. This chain uses TRBV7-2 with TRBJ1-1; possible D gene TRBD1, 5 bases. Trimming took 6 bases from V and 12 from J, leaving 17 bases between them. Germline CDR1 is SGHTA and CDR2 is FQGNSA. This CDR3 contains 12 residues. Here the CDR3 reads CASSTGGVRTFF. CDR3 nucleotide sequence: TGTGCCAGCAGTACCGGGGGAGTGCGAACTTTCTTT.

The V call is TRBV12-3 or TRBV12-4, the J call TRBJ1-4, with 10 bases aligning to TRBD1. V was pared by 5 bases and J by 6 bases, with 15 bases of the junction left unmatched. The CDR3 consists of 18 residues. CDR3: CASSLGQGVPSVHEKLFF. The CDR3 DNA sequence: TGTGCCAGCAGTCTCGGACAGGGGGTTCCGTCCGTCCATGAAAAACTGTTTTTT.

The chain has TRBV4-3 and TRBJ1-1; no definite D call. The CDR3 spans 13 residues. Germline CDR1 LGHNA, CDR2 YSLEER. Trimming removed 0 bases from V and 11 bases from J, with 13 bases in between. CDR3 region: CASSQEVLSNAFF. The CDR3 coding sequence is TGCGCCAGCAGCCAAGAAGTTTTGTCGAACGCTTTCTTT.

The chain joins TRBV12-3 or TRBV12-4 to TRBJ2-6; the match to TRBD2 covers 13 bases. Unmatched junction bases numbered 4, after V lost 5 bases and J lost 3 bases. The CDR3 totals 17 residues. CDR3 sequence reads: CASSQLAGGGGANVLTF. The DNA for the CDR3 is TGTGCCAGCAGTCAACTAGCGGGAGGGGGTGGGGCCAACGTCCTGACTTTC.

The genes are TRBV30 and TRBJ2-2; 8 nucleotides align to TRBD1. Germline CDR1 reads GTSNPN; CDR2 reads SVGIG (reference sequence). CDR3 length: 17 amino acids. J was trimmed by 2 bases and V by 1 base; bases with no gene match: 9. The CDR3 reads CAWSASDRARNTGELFF. Written as DNA, the CDR3 is TGTGCCTGGAGTGCTTCGGACAGGGCGAGAAACACCGGGGAGCTGTTTTTT. Complete variable domain (other parts from reference TRBV30 and TRBJ2-2): SQTIHQWPATLVQPVGSPLSLECTVEGTSNPNLYWYRQAAGRGLQLLFYSVGIGQISSEVPQNLSASRPQDRQFILSSKKLLLSDSGFYLCAWSASDRARNTGELFFGEGSRLTVL.

This clonotype was recorded at least ten times. The V call is TRBV7-2, the J call TRBJ2-7; D is uncertain. This CDR3 is built from 14 residues. V was shortened by 5 bases and J by 4 bases, with 15 bases between the two germline ends. Germline CDR1 and CDR2: SGHTA and FQGNSA. The CDR3 DNA reads as TGTGCCAGCAGCCCAACAGTCGTGTCGTACGAGCAGTACTTC. Its translation: CASSPTVVSYEQYF. The complete variable domain, with remaining parts taken from reference TRBV7-2 and TRBJ2-7, reads GAGVSQSPSNKVTEKGKDVELRCDPISGHTALYWYRQSLGQGLEFLIYFQGNSAPDKSGLPSDRFSAERTGGSVSTLTIQRTQQEDSAVYLCASSPTVVSYEQYFGPGTRLTVT.

This clonotype appeared many times. This chain uses TRBV7-3 with TRBJ2-2; perhaps TRBD1 as D (6 bases). CDR3 length: 15 residues. Germline CDR1 SGHTA, CDR2 FQGTGA. V was trimmed by 4 bases and J by 5 bases, leaving 14 bases between them. CDR3 in amino acids: CASSSQAGVTGELFF. The CDR3 DNA is TGTGCCAGCAGCTCCCAAGCAGGGGTGACCGGGGAGCTGTTTTTT.

This clonotype has a single count. Since no conserved phenylalanine or tryptophan closes the CDR3, a read error is the likely cause. V is TRBV28 and J is TRBJ2-1; weak D call: TRBD2 (7 bases). Looked up from germline, CDR1 is MDHEN and CDR2 is SYDVKM. This CDR3 has 14 residues. Between the trimmed V and J ends, which lost 6 bases and 9 bases, there was a span of 18 bases. The CDR3 region has the DNA TGTGCCAGCAGGCTGGGGGGGGGGCAGGTTGAGCAGTTCCTC. It yields the protein CASRLGGGQVEQFL.

The gene calls are TRBV5-1 and TRBJ2-3, with 8 bases aligning to TRBD2. The CDR3 runs to 17 residues. Trimming cost V 0 bases and J 3 bases; bases outside gene matches: 9. Germline V lookup: CDR1 SGHRS, CDR2 YFSETQ. CDR3 DNA sequence: TGCGCCAGCAGCTTGGACTTTCGGGGGGGCGATACAGATACGCAGTATTTT. Protein: CASSLDFRGGDTDTQYF. Complete variable domain (other parts from reference TRBV5-1 and TRBJ2-3): KAGVTQTPRYLIKTRGQQVTLSCSPISGHRSVSWYQQTPGQGLQFLFEYFSETQRNKGNFPGRFSGRQFSNSRSEMNVSTLELGDSALYLCASSLDFRGGDTDTQYFGPGTRLTVL.

This clonotype has only a few counts. The chain couples TRBV14 to TRBJ2-2; 9 bases map to TRBD2. Germline lookup yields CDR1 SGHDN and CDR2 FVKESK. CDR3 length equals 17 residues. Losses at the gene ends were 3 bases for V and 4 bases for J; bases not matched to a gene: 9. The CDR3 here is CASSHWTSAELTGELFF. CDR3 nucleotide sequence: TGTGCCAGCAGCCACTGGACTAGCGCTGAACTCACCGGGGAGCTGTTTTTT.

This clonotype came up many times. J is TRBJ2-1 and V is TRBV7-2; 10 nucleotides match TRBD2. The CDR3 contains 16 residues. Germline CDR1 SGHTA, CDR2 FQGNSA. Trimming took 4 bases from V and 2 from J; bases not matched to a gene: 5. The CDR3 region is CASSSRGTSAYNEQFF. In nucleotides, the CDR3 is TGTGCCAGCAGCTCTCGGGGGACTAGCGCCTACAATGAGCAGTTCTTC.

The chain links TRBV7-2 to TRBJ1-2; TRBD1 aligns across 7 bases. This CDR3 spans 17 amino acids. Germline V gene lookup returns CDR1 SGHTA and CDR2 FQGNSA. The ends lost 3 bases at V and 0 bases at J; junction bases unmatched: 10. DNA for the CDR3: TGTGCCAGCAGCTTGCAGGGACAGATCGCATCTAACTATGGCTACACCTTC. Translating it yields CASSLQGQIASNYGYTF.

The chain employs TRBV20-1 and TRBJ2-7; TRBD1 matches at 9 bases. V was clipped by 7 bases and J by 1 base; unmatched bases: 5. The CDR3 sequence is 13 residues long. Germline V lookup: CDR1 DFQATT, CDR2 SNEGSKA (reference sequence). CDR3 in DNA: TGCAGTGTTTCACAGGGGGCGTCCTACGAGCAGTACTTC. Translation gives CSVSQGASYEQYF.

V usage is TRBV11-2 and J usage is TRBJ1-1; a possible D gene is TRBD1 (5 bases). Trimming stripped 4 bases from V and 5 bases from J, with 14 bases between. This CDR3 spans 14 amino acids. CDR1 is SGHAT, CDR2 FQNNGV, per germline. CDR3 in DNA: TGTGCCAGCAGCTGGACCCAGGGCGGGACTGAAGCTTTCTTT. The encoded protein is CASSWTQGGTEAFF.

This clonotype has ten or more counts. This rearrangement joins TRBV7-2 to TRBJ2-5; no clear D. The V and J ends lost 6 bases and 5 bases respectively, with 19 bases between them. The CDR3 sequence is 15 residues long. The germline V gene encodes CDR1 SGHTA and CDR2 FQGNSA. The CDR3 spells CASSWLKVGPETQYF. The CDR3 DNA is TGTGCCAGCAGTTGGCTCAAGGTCGGCCCGGAGACCCAGTACTTC.

The chain is built from TRBV6-6 and TRBJ2-3; maybe TRBD2 (5 bases). V gave up 2 bases and J gave up 5 bases, with 20 bases separating them. Germline V gene lookup returns CDR1 MNHNY and CDR2 SVGAGI (reference sequence). The length of the CDR3 is 17 residues. The chain's CDR3 is CASSYEAWVEVEDTQYF. Here the CDR3 DNA reads TGTGCCAGCAGTTACGAGGCCTGGGTGGAGGTGGAAGATACGCAGTATTTT.